The T cell receptor (beta chain) described here comes from a study of response to subunit inactivated influenza vaccine. This clonotype came up a few times. MiXCR, run by TCRdb on the RT-PCR reads, gives a single entry per CDR3 protein. The sample carries hundreds of thousands of distinct CDR3 sequences, less than 20% recorded once. The length of the CDR3 is 15 residues. Germline loops: CDR1 LNHNV, CDR2 YYDKDF (reference sequence). V was cut by 2 bases and J by 3 bases, with 11 bases left in between. This chain joins TRBV15 and TRBJ2-1; D tentatively fits TRBD1 or TRBD2 (6 bases each). Sequences were derived from PBMCs from blood, sampled roughly 5 days after vaccination. The receptor's source is a man aged 45-65 years who received an inactivated influenza vaccine. The CDR3 nucleotides read TGTGCCACCAGCAGAACGGGGGCCTACTACAATGAGCAGTTCTTC. Translated: CATSRTGAYYNEQFF.